The 15 T cell receptor beta chains below were found in one sample sequenced in a study of OX40 agonist ivuxolimab in advanced cancers. The protocol was immunoSEQ multiplex PCR, while the TCRdb copy is restricted to in-frame clones and leaves out a portion. This table holds around 60,000 clones, around nine tenths found once. Specimen: CD4+ or CD8+ T cells sorted from blood, collected in a trial of the OX40 agonist ivuxolimab. The receptors were sampled from an adult with an advanced solid tumor such as melanoma, head and neck, liver or kidney cancer.

V is TRBV7-9 and J is TRBJ1-3; D ambiguous. This CDR3 has 15 residues. Germline CDR1 is SEHNR and CDR2 is FQNEAQ (reference sequence). V gave up 2 bases and J gave up 0 bases, with 8 bases separating them. The CDR3 bases are TGTGCCAGCAGCTTAAGCGCCGCCTCTGGAAACACCATATATTTT. The encoded protein is CASSLSAASGNTIYF.

The chain is built from TRBV11-2 and TRBJ2-7, with unresolved D. The germline V gene has CDR1 SGHAT and CDR2 FQNNGV. Trimming removed 2 bases from V and 6 bases from J, with 11 bases in between. The CDR3 extends over 13 amino acids. CDR3 sequence (DNA): TGTGCCAGCAGCTTAATGCCCCGGTCCGAGCAGTACTTC. Translated: CASSLMPRSEQYF.

The rearrangement uses TRBV7-2 and TRBJ2-4; no firm D call. CDR3 length: 18 residues. Germline V gene sequence: CDR1 SGHTA, CDR2 FQGNSA. Trimming removed 0 bases at V and 0 bases at J, with 15 bases between. The CDR3 loop is CASSLAGVPTVAKNIQYF. In DNA, the CDR3 is TGTGCCAGCAGCTTAGCTGGCGTCCCCACTGTAGCCAAAAACATTCAGTACTTC. Variable domain in full (rest from reference TRBV7-2 and TRBJ2-4): GAGVSQSPSNKVTEKGKDVELRCDPISGHTALYWYRQSLGQGLEFLIYFQGNSAPDKSGLPSDRFSAERTGGSVSTLTIQRTQQEDSAVYLCASSLAGVPTVAKNIQYFGAGTRLSVL.

The chain has TRBV18 and TRBJ1-5; the D is unclear. Germline V gives CDR1 KGHSH, CDR2 LQKENI. Between the trimmed V and J ends, which lost 3 bases and 0 bases, there was a span of 9 bases. The CDR3 spans 15 residues. DNA for the CDR3: TGTGCCAGCTCACCGGACGGGGATAGCAATCAGCCCCAGCATTTT. Translated, it gives CASSPDGDSNQPQHF.

V gene TRBV13 combines with J gene TRBJ2-7, with D perhaps being TRBD1 or TRBD2 (5 bases each). Germline CDR1 reads PRHDT; CDR2 reads FYEKMQ (reference sequence). This CDR3 comprises 16 residues. Trimming pared 5 bases from V and 0 bases from J, leaving 17 bases between. CDR3 protein: CASSPPFAGSSYEQYF. The CDR3 nucleotides read TGTGCCAGCAGCCCCCCCTTCGCAGGGAGCTCCTACGAGCAGTACTTC.

This chain links TRBV30 with TRBJ2-7; no clear D. The length of the CDR3 is 13 residues. The V end was cut by 0 bases, the J end by 7 bases, with 13 bases between. Germline assignment: CDR1 GTSNPN and CDR2 SVGIG (reference sequence). Written as DNA, the CDR3 is TGTGCCTGGAGTGTTAGTCTACGCCGGGAGCAGTACTTC. It translates to CAWSVSLRREQYF.

This clone has a single count. J is TRBJ2-1 and V is TRBV5-4; D not resolved. Germline CDR1 SGHNT, CDR2 YYREEE (reference sequence). The V end lost 2 bases, the J end lost 0 bases, and 9 bases lay between the germline ends. The CDR3 runs to 15 residues. The CDR3 DNA reads as TGTGCCAGCAGCTTCGGCGGTAGCTCCTACAATGAGCAGTTCTTC. Translation gives CASSFGGSSYNEQFF.

The CDR3 nucleotides are TGTGCCTGGAGTATAGGAGGAGCAGCTTTCTTT. Residues: CAWSIGGAAFF. The chain couples TRBV30 to TRBJ1-1; D not resolved. The length of the CDR3 is 11 residues. Germline lookup yields CDR1 GTSNPN and CDR2 SVGIG (reference sequence). V lost 2 bases and J lost 10, with 11 bases in between. The entire variable domain, with the rest obtained from reference TRBV30 and TRBJ1-1, is as follows: SQTIHQWPATLVQPVGSPLSLECTVEGTSNPNLYWYRQAAGRGLQLLFYSVGIGQISSEVPQNLSASRPQDRQFILSSKKLLLSDSGFYLCAWSIGGAAFFGQGTRLTVV.

The chain employs TRBV4-2 and TRBJ2-3; 7 nucleotides line up with TRBD2. V lost 0 bases and J lost 3; bases outside the gene matches: 9. The CDR3 length is 17 residues. Germline CDR1 LGHNA, CDR2 YNFKEQ. CDR3 residues: CASSQETSGTVTDTQYF. Written as DNA, the CDR3 is TGTGCCAGCAGCCAAGAAACGAGCGGGACCGTGACAGATACGCAGTATTTT.

The V and J genes are TRBV4-1 and TRBJ1-5; D is unclear. Trimming stripped 4 bases from V and 0 bases from J, with 7 bases between. CDR1 and CDR2 (germline): MGHRA, YSYEKL. The CDR3 contains 14 residues. CDR3 sequence (DNA): TGCGCCAGCAGCCTCCCTGATAGCAATCAGCCCCAGCATTTT. Protein sequence: CASSLPDSNQPQHF.

The chain's CDR3 is CASSFFSRGLYEQYF. CDR3 sequence (DNA): TGTGCCAGCAGTTTTTTTTCCAGGGGGCTTTACGAGCAGTACTTC. The chain employs TRBV28 and TRBJ2-7; 8 bases agree with TRBD1. The V gene's germline CDR1 is MDHEN and CDR2 SYDVKM. V lost 3 bases and J lost 4; bases outside the gene matches: 8. The CDR3 length is 15 residues.

Here the CDR3 DNA reads TGTGCCAGCAGGCGGGGCACAGATACGCAGTATTTT. It encodes CASRRGTDTQYF. The rearrangement uses TRBV2 and TRBJ2-3; D perhaps matches TRBD2 (5 bases). The germline gives CDR1 SNHLY, CDR2 FYNNEI. V dropped 6 bases and J dropped 1 base, with 5 bases sitting between them. This CDR3 region has 12 residues.

V usage is TRBV9 and J usage is TRBJ2-7; D may correspond to TRBD1 or TRBD2 (7 bases each). Germline V lookup: CDR1 SGDLS, CDR2 YYNGEE. Trimming took 7 bases from V and 5 from J, leaving 22 bases between them. The CDR3 runs to 15 residues. CDR3 in amino acids: CASGGGAGQINEQYF. As DNA, the CDR3 is TGTGCCAGCGGGGGGGGAGCGGGACAGATAAACGAGCAGTACTTC.

This chain uses TRBV5-6 with TRBJ1-1; 7 bases match TRBD1. Germline V gives CDR1 SGHDT, CDR2 YYEEEE. V lost 0 bases and J lost 7; bases outside the gene matches: 6. The CDR3 is 14 amino acids. The DNA for the CDR3 is TGTGCCAGCAGCTTGGCGTTTTCAGGGGGTGAAGCTTTCTTT. It codes for CASSLAFSGGEAFF.

The chain employs TRBV19 and TRBJ2-1, with D tentatively TRBD2 (5 bases). V was shortened by 5 bases and J by 7 bases, with 12 bases between the two germline ends. The length of the CDR3 is 13 residues. Per the germline V gene, CDR1 is LNHDA and CDR2 is SQIVND (reference sequence). CDR3 sequence reads: CASSVSGWNEQFF. For the CDR3, the DNA is TGTGCCAGTAGTGTGAGCGGTTGGAATGAGCAGTTCTTC.